The 10 T cell receptor beta chains in this list originate from one sample, sequenced in a study of cytomegalovirus exposure and HLA in healthy donors. Researchers ran the PCR with 60 Vbeta and 13 Jbeta primers. The assay was immunoSEQ multiplex PCR, and TCRdb's table has in-frame clones only and misses some. This table holds 110,000 to 150,000 clones, about four fifths found once. Sequenced: PBMCs. The receptors shown here come from a male donor in good health and CMV-seropositive.

The chain combines TRBV2 with TRBJ2-7; TRBD1 matches at 8 bases. This CDR3 region has 11 residues. The germline V gene has CDR1 SNHLY and CDR2 FYNNEI. V lost 6 bases and J lost 7; bases outside the gene matches: 2. CDR3 in DNA: TGTGCCAGCAGACGGGACAGGGAGCAGTACTTC. Translation gives CASRRDREQYF. Filled out from reference TRBV2 and TRBJ2-7, the complete variable domain reads EPEVTQTPSHQVTQMGQEVILRCVPISNHLYFYWYRQILGQKVEFLVSFYNNEISEKSEIFDDQFSVERPDGSNFTLKIRSTKLEDSAMYFCASRRDREQYFGPGTRLTVT.

This chain connects TRBV7-9 to TRBJ2-1, with 7 bases that match TRBD1. Germline V gene lookup returns CDR1 SEHNR and CDR2 FQNEAQ (reference sequence). The CDR3 spans 15 residues. Trimming cost V 3 bases and J 4 bases; bases outside gene matches: 6. The CDR3 region is CASSLGQIEYNEQFF. The CDR3 nucleotides read TGTGCCAGCAGCTTGGGACAGATCGAGTACAATGAGCAGTTCTTC.

V gene TRBV13 combines with J gene TRBJ2-7; no firm D call. The CDR3 has 12 residues. V lost 2 bases to trimming and J lost 6 bases, with 8 bases between them. Germline V gene sequence: CDR1 PRHDT, CDR2 FYEKMQ (reference sequence). The CDR3 sequence is CASSLQVSEQYF. In DNA, the CDR3 is TGTGCCAGCAGCTTACAGGTCTCCGAGCAGTACTTC.

The J gene is TRBJ1-2, the V gene TRBV6-5, with 8 bases matching TRBD1. Unmatched junction bases numbered 1, after V lost 2 bases and J lost 5 bases. The germline V gene encodes CDR1 MNHEY and CDR2 SVGAGI. The CDR3 length is 13 residues. CDR3 coding DNA: TGTGCCAGCAGTTACGACAGGGGTTATGGCTACACCTTC. It yields the protein CASSYDRGYGYTF.

This chain joins TRBV6-1 and TRBJ2-3; 7 positions agree with TRBD2. With 3 bases clipped from V and 2 bases from J, the junction kept 2 bases outside the gene matches. CDR1 is MNHNS and CDR2 is SASEGT in the germline V gene. The CDR3 extends over 14 amino acids. The CDR3 sequence is CASSETSFTDTQYF. Written as DNA, the CDR3 is TGTGCCAGCAGTGAGACTAGCTTCACAGATACGCAGTATTTT.

The chain employs TRBV19 and TRBJ1-4; D is uncertain. CDR3 size: 14 residues. Germline V lookup: CDR1 LNHDA, CDR2 SQIVND (reference sequence). Trimming removed 7 bases from V and 8 bases from J, with 17 bases in between. The CDR3 DNA reads TGTGCCAGTACCCCGGGTCCCTGGGAGGAAAAACTGTTTTTT. Its translation: CASTPGPWEEKLFF.

This clone occurred once. This sequence joins TRBV5-1 and TRBJ1-1; no definite D call. CDR1 is SGHRS, CDR2 YFSETQ, per germline. The CDR3 consists of 14 residues. Between the trimmed V and J ends, which lost 0 bases and 0 bases, there was a span of 6 bases. The CDR3 nucleotides are TGCGCCAGCAGCTTGGAGCGGATGAACACTGAAGCTTTCTTT. Amino acids: CASSLERMNTEAFF. Looking up the rest from reference TRBV5-1 and TRBJ1-1 gives the full variable domain: KAGVTQTPRYLIKTRGQQVTLSCSPISGHRSVSWYQQTPGQGLQFLFEYFSETQRNKGNFPGRFSGRQFSNSRSEMNVSTLELGDSALYLCASSLERMNTEAFFGQGTRLTVV.

The chain recombines TRBV7-9 with TRBJ2-7; 8 bases are shared with TRBD1. V dropped 4 bases and J dropped 3; count of bases not matched to a gene: 11. The germline gives CDR1 SEHNR, CDR2 FQNEAQ (reference sequence). The CDR3 consists of 16 residues. CDR3 sequence: CASSSGGSILGYEQYF. The CDR3 DNA sequence: TGTGCCAGCAGCTCAGGGGGCTCGATATTAGGCTACGAGCAGTACTTC.

The chain employs TRBV13 and TRBJ2-5, with 13 bases fitting TRBD2. CDR3 length: 17 residues. CDR1 and CDR2 (germline): PRHDT, FYEKMQ (reference sequence). The V gene end was trimmed by 4 bases and the J gene end by 5 bases; junction bases not matched to a gene: 10. CDR3 DNA: TGTGCCAGCAGCTCGACTAGCGGGGGGTCCCTCGGTGAGACCCAGTACTTC. Protein: CASSSTSGGSLGETQYF.

The chain joins TRBV5-1 to TRBJ2-1; no firm D call. In germline, CDR1 is SGHRS, CDR2 YFSETQ. The germline V and J ends were trimmed by 0 bases and 8 bases, with 6 bases remaining between them. The CDR3 runs to 12 residues. CDR3 region: CASSLVLDEQFF. The CDR3 DNA sequence: TGCGCCAGCAGCTTGGTTTTAGATGAGCAGTTCTTC. The whole variable domain, filled in from reference TRBV5-1 and TRBJ2-1, reads KAGVTQTPRYLIKTRGQQVTLSCSPISGHRSVSWYQQTPGQGLQFLFEYFSETQRNKGNFPGRFSGRQFSNSRSEMNVSTLELGDSALYLCASSLVLDEQFFGPGTRLTVL.